Below, 6 T cell receptor beta chains from the same sample are listed, as sequenced in a study of blood T cell repertoires in COVID-19. Using immunoSEQ multiplex PCR, the repertoire was profiled, and TCRdb retains in-frame clones only, with some absent. The table includes hundreds of thousands of clones, 65% to 90% detected once. Source material: PBMCs or T cells enriched from blood (not recorded which). All receptors derive from a man aged 18 to 29 who had recovered from COVID-19.

The chain uses TRBV3-1 (or the pseudogene TRBV3-2) and TRBJ1-2, with D possibly TRBD1 on 5 matching bases. Germline CDR1 reads LGHDT; CDR2 reads YNNKEL (reference sequence). CDR3 length: 14 amino acids. V gave up 0 bases and J gave up 8 bases, with 13 bases separating them. The CDR3 DNA reads TGTGCCAGCAGCCAAGATAACGGGGGTCGCGGCTACACCTTC. Translation gives CASSQDNGGRGYTF.

The chain recombines TRBV9 with TRBJ1-3; D gene uncertain. The CDR3 runs 15 residues. V was pared by 0 bases and J by 1 base, with 8 bases between. Germline CDR1 and CDR2: SGDLS and YYNGEE. The CDR3 DNA follows: TGTGCCAGCAGCGTAGATTCGGTTTCTGGAAACACCATATATTTT. Translation: CASSVDSVSGNTIYF.

The J gene is TRBJ2-2, the V gene TRBV10-1, with 8 bases that match TRBD1. CDR1 WNHNN and CDR2 SYGVQD come from the germline V gene (reference sequence). V trimming: 3 bases; J trimming: 3 bases; junction bases outside the gene matches: 6. The CDR3 is 16 residues long. The CDR3 nucleotides read TGCGCCAGCAGTGATAGGGGACAGGCTGACACCGGGGAGCTGTTTTTT. This codes for CASSDRGQADTGELFF.

This clone was seen more than once but under ten times. The V and J genes are TRBV19 and TRBJ2-7; possibly TRBD1 for D (8 bases). With 4 bases removed from V and 2 bases from J, the gap between germline ends came to 12 bases. This CDR3 spans 14 amino acids. Germline assignment: CDR1 LNHDA and CDR2 SQIVND (reference sequence). In nucleotides, the CDR3 is TGTGCCAGTAGTAGGACAGGGACTACCTACGAGCAGTACTTC. Its translation is CASSRTGTTYEQYF.

This clone was detected only once. This chain joins TRBV7-9 and TRBJ2-3; TRBD2 agrees at 7 bases. The germline gives CDR1 SEHNR, CDR2 FQNEAQ (reference sequence). The V and J ends lost 8 bases and 2 bases, in that order; junction bases with no gene match: 7. CDR3 size: 14 residues. CDR3 residues: CASLSGAATDTQYF. As DNA, the CDR3 is TGTGCCAGCTTGAGCGGGGCGGCCACAGATACGCAGTATTTT.

The genes are TRBV7-9 and TRBJ2-2, with 8 nucleotides matching TRBD1. The CDR3 has 16 residues. The V gene's germline CDR1 is SEHNR and CDR2 FQNEAQ (reference sequence). The J segment lost 4 bases and the V segment lost 3 bases, leaving 7 bases of the junction unmatched. CDR3 region: CASSLAGGAVTGELFF. CDR3 in DNA: TGTGCCAGCAGCTTGGCAGGGGGCGCGGTCACCGGGGAGCTGTTTTTT. The whole variable domain, filled in from reference TRBV7-9 and TRBJ2-2, reads DTGVSQNPRHKITKRGQNVTFRCDPISEHNRLYWYRQTLGQGPEFLTYFQNEAQLEKSRLLSDRFSAERPKGSFSTLEIQRTEQGDSAMYLCASSLAGGAVTGELFFGEGSRLTVL.